This T cell receptor beta chain was profiled in a study of T cell repertoires in cytomegalovirus infection (dated by TCRdb to about 2019). In the study overall: Because public TCR beta signatures pointed to carriage of CMV infection together with the matching HLA type, the HLA type of each donor mattered for the analysis.

Reads for this sample came from an Illumina HiSeq 1500. TCRdb's own reprocessing of the public reads used fastp at Q25 and MiXCR and kept productive beta chains. Under each unique CDR3 protein, matching rows form one entry showing the most common genes and DNA. Present in this sample are about 490,000 distinct CDR3 sequences, about 25% of which were seen just once. Roughly 13% of the sample is in the top ten clones. The study at large found these results: The ex vivo response was dominated by HLA-C-restricted CMV-specific TCR beta clonotypes, and the single most frequent clonotype in two of eight donors was supplied by these HLA-C-restricted clonotypes. Cumulative frequency of public TCR beta family members discriminated carriers of CMV infection plus the relevant HLA type in this cohort and an independent approximately 400-donor cohort.

With respect to this clonotype: The specificity of this receptor is unknown. Base-call qualities are not available, and no considerably larger clone is one nucleotide away.

Sequencing was done on a sample of PBMCs. The sequence was collected from a human donor in good health (CMV status not recorded). Some clones in this sample may be carry-over from other donors' samples.

The sequence in DNA is TGTGCCAGCAGCCCACAGGGGGCGGCTAGCGGGATTTTCTACGAGCAGTACGTC. Translated, it gives CASSPQGAASGIFYEQYV. This receptor chain uses TRBV28 and TRBJ2-7; the D segment is perhaps TRBD1 or TRBD2, each sharing 9 matched bases. CDR3 length: 18 amino acids, cysteine to valine. Only the CDR3 portion is preserved as DNA: 54 bases, with reading frame beginning at the first base. For CDR1 and CDR2, the germline V gene lists MDHEN and SYDVKM. Trimming removed 6 bases from V and 3 bases from J, leaving 27 bases between the germline ends.